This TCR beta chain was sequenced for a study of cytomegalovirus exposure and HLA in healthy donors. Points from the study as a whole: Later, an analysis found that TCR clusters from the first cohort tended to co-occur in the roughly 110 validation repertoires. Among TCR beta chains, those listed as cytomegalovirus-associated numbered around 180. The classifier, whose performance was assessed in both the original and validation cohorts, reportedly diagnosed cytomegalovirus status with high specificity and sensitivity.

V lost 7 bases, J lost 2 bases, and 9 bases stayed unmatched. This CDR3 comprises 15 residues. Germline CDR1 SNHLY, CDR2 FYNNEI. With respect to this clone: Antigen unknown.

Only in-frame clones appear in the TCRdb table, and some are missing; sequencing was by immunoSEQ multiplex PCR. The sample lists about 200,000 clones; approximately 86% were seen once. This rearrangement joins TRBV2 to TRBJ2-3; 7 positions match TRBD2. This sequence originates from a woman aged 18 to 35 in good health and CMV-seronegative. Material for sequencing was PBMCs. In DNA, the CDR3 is TGTGCCAGCACATGGGGGAGGGCCTCCACAGATACGCAGTATTTT. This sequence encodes CASTWGRASTDTQYF.